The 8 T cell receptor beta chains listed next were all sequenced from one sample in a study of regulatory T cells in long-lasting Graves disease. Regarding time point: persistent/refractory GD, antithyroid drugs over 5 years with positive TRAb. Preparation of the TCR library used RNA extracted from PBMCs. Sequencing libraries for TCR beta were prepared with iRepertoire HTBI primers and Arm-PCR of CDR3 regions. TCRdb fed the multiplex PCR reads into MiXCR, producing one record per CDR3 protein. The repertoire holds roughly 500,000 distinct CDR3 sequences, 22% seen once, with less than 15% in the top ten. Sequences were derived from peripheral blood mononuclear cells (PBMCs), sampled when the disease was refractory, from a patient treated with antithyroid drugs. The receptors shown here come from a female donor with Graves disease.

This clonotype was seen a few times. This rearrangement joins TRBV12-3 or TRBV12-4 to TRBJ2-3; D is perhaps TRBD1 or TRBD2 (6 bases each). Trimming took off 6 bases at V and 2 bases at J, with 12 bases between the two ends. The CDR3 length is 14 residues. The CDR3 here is CASSGGGITDTQYF. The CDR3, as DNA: TGTGCCAGCAGCGGAGGGGGAATCACAGATACGCAGTATTTT.

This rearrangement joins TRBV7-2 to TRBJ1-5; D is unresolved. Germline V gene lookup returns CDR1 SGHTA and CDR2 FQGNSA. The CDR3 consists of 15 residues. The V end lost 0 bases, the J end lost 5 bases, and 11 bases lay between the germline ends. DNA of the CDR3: TGTGCCAGCAGCTTAGCCGGCAGGCCCCATCAGCCCCAGCATTTT. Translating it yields CASSLAGRPHQPQHF.

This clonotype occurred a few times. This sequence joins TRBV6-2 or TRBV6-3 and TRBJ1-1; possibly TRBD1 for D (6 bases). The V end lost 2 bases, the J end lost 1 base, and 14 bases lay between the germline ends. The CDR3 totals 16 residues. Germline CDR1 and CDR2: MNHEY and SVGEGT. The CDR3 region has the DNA TGTGCCAGCAGTTACATCAACAGGGAGCCGAACACTGAAGCTTTCTTT. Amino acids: CASSYINREPNTEAFF.

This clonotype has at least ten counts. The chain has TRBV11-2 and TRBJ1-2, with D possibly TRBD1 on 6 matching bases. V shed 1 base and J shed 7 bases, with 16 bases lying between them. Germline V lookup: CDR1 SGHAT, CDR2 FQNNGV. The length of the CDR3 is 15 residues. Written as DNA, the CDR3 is TGTGCCAGCAGCTTAGTCGGTTACAGGGCTTGTGGCTACACCTTC. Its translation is CASSLVGYRACGYTF.

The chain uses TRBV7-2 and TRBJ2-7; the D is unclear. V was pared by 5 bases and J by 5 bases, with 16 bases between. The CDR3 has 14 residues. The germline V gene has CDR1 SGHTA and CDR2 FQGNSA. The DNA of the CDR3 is TGTGCCAGCAGCCCTAATTCCGGGCCCCACGAGCAGTACTTC. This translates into CASSPNSGPHEQYF.

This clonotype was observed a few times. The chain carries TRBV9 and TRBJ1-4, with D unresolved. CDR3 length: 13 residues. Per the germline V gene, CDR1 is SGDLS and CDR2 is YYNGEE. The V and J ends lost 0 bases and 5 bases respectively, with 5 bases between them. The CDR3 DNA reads TGTGCCAGCAGCGTAGGAACAAATGAAAAACTGTTTTTT. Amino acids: CASSVGTNEKLFF.

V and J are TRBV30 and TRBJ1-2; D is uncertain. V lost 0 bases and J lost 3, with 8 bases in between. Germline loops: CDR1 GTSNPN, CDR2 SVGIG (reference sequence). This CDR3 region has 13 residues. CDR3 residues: CAWSVISDYGYTF. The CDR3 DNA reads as TGTGCCTGGAGTGTAATATCGGACTATGGCTACACCTTC.

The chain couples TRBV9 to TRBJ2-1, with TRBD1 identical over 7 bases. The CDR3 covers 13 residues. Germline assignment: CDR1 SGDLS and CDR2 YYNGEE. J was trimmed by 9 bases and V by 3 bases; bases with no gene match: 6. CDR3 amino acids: CASSDTGAGEQFF. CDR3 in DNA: TGTGCCAGCAGCGATACAGGGGCTGGTGAGCAGTTCTTC.